This record covers a single T cell receptor beta chain. As yet, its antigen is unknown. Method: immunoSEQ multiplex PCR; TCRdb's copy keeps in-frame clones and lacks some. The data contain about 120,000 clones, around 87% of them singletons. This sample was taken from a study of cytomegalovirus exposure and HLA in healthy donors. Study as a whole: The use of the same platform for the 110 or so validation repertoires and the approximately 670 first-cohort repertoires was reported by a later analysis.

The length of the CDR3 is 15 residues. CDR1 is SGDLS and CDR2 is YYNGEE in the germline V gene. Trimming cost V 0 bases and J 2 bases, with 12 bases left between them. Study conclusions and caveats: The finding came from a later analysis; first-cohort TCR clusters tended to co-occur in the 110 or so validation repertoires. Rare TCR sequences predominated, though certain public TCRs were found in many donors. It was confirmed in vitro that a few of the CMV-associated chains were specific for CMV antigens.

The origin of this receptor is a woman between 18 and 29 years old in good health and CMV-seropositive. The source material was PBMCs. The V and J genes are TRBV9 and TRBJ2-7; the D gene is possibly TRBD1 (6 bases). The CDR3 nucleotides are TGTGCCAGCAGCGTAGAAGTGGGGGCTCCCTACGAGCAGTACTTC. It is translated as CASSVEVGAPYEQYF.